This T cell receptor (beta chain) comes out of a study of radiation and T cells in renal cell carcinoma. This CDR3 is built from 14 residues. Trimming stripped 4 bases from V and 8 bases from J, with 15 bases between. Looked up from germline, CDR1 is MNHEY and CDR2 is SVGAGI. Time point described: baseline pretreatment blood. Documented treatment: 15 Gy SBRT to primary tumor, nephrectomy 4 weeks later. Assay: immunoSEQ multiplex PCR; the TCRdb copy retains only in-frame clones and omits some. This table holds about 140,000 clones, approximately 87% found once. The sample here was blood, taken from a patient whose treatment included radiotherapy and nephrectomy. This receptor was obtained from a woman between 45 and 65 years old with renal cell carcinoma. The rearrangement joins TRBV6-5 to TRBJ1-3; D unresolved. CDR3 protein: CASSFVRGRDTIYF. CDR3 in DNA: TGTGCCAGCAGTTTTGTTCGAGGGAGGGACACCATATATTTT.